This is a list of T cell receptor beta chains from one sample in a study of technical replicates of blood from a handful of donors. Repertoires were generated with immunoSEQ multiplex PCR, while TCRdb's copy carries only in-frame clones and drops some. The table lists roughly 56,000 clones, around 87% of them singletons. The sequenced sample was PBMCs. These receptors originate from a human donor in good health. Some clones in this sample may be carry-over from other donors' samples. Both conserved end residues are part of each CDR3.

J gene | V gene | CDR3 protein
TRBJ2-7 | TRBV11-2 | CASRPKSGTRLYEQYF
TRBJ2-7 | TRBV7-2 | CASSSRSGQGAHEQYF
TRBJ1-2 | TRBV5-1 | CASSVGQGWENYGYTF
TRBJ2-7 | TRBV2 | CASSGQSYEQYF
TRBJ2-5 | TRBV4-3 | CASSQEGAPRETQYF
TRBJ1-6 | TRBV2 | CATLIGNNSPLHF
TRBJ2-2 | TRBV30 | CAWSVLSGRAGELFF
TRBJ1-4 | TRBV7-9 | CASSLVGREEKLFF
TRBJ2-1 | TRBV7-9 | CASRLGQFNEQFF
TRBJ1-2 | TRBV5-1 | CASSLTGAYGYTF
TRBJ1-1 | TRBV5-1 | CASSLTGDTEAFF
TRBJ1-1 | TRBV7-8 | CASINIFNRENTEAFF
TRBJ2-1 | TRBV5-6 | CASSPGGASYNEQFF
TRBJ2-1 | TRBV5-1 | CASRPTGQGGEQFF
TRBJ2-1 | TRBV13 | CASSILAVTYNEQFF
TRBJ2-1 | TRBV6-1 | CASSGRTSGGGEQFF
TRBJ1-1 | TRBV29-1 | CKTVMNTEAFF
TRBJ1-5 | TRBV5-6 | CASSLSAGGDRNQPQHF
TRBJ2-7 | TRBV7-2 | CASSRLAGGAYEQYF